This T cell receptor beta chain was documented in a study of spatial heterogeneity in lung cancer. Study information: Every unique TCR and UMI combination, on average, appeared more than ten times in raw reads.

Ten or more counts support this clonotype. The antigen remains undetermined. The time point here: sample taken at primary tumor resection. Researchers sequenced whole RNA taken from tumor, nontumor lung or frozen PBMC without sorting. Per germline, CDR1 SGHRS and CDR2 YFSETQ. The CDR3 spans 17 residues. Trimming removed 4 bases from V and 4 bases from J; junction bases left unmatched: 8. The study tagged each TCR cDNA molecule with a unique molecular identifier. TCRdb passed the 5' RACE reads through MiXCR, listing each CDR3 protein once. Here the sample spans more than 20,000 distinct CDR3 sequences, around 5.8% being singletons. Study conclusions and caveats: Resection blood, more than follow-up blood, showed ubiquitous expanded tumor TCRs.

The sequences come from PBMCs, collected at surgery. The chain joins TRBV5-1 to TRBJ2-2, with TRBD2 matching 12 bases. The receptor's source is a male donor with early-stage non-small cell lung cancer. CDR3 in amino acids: CASSAGLAGPSTGELFF. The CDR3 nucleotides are TGCGCCAGCAGCGCGGGACTAGCGGGTCCCTCCACCGGGGAGCTGTTTTTT.